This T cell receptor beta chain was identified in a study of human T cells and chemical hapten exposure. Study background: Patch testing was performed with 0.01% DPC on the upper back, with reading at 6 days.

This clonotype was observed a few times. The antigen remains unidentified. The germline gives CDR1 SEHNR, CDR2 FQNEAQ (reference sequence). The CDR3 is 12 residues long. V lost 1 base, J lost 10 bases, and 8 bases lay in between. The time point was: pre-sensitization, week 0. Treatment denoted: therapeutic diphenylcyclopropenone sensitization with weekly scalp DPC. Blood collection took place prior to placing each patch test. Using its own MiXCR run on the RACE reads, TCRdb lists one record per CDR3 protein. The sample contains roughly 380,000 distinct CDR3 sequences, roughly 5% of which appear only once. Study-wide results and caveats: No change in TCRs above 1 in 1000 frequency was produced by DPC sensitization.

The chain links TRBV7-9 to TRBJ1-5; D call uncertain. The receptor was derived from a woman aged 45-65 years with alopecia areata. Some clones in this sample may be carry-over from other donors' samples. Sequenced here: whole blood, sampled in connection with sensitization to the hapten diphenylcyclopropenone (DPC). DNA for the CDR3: TGTGCCAGCAGCTTAGACTGGGCTCCCCAGCATTTT. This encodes CASSLDWAPQHF.